This T cell receptor beta chain was documented in a study of Graves' ophthalmopathy and Graves' hyperthyroidism. Findings of the study overall: Blood shared most expanded thyroid clonotypes above 0.001 frequency.

RNA transcripts served as template for amplifying TCR beta CDR3 sequences. The workflow started with a first-round RT-PCR run with HTBI primers and then moved on to a second-round multiplex PCR. One entry per CDR3 protein, called by TCRdb with MiXCR from the multiplex PCR reads. The sample records roughly 700,000 distinct CDR3 sequences, 40% being singletons. About this clonotype: Its antigen is still unknown. The junction departs from the called germline gene at one end, perhaps through a read error.

Ophthalmopathy-affected donors exhibited moderate-to-severe activity, CAS ≥3, NOSPECS ≥4, and duration under 3 months. This CDR3 spans 16 amino acids. Germline CDR1 is SGHVS and CDR2 is FNYEAQ. The receptor was isolated from an adult man with Graves' ophthalmopathy. This rearrangement joins TRBV7-6 to TRBJ2-7; 10 bases match TRBD1. Sequenced sample: peripheral blood. DNA for the CDR3: TGTGCCGGCAGCTTAGCAGGGACAGGGGCTAGCTACGAGCAGTACTTC. It encodes CAGSLAGTGASYEQYF.